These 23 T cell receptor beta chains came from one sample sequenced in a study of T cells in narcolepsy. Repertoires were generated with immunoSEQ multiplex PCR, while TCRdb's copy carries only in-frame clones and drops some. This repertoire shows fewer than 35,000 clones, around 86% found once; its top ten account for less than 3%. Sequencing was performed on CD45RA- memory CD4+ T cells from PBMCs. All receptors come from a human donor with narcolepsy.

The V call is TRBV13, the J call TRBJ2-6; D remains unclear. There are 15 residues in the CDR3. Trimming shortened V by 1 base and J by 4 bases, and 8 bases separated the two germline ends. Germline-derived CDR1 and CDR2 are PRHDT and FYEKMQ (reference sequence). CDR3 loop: CASSLDLVGANVLTF. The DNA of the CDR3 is TGTGCCAGCAGCTTAGATTTAGTGGGGGCCAACGTCCTGACTTTC.

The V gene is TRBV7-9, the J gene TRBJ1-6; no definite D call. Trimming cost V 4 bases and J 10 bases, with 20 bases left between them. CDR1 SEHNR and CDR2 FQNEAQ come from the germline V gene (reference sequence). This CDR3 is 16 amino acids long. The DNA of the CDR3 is TGTGCCAGCAGCTCAATAAGAGGGCCGCCTGGGTCACCCCTCCACTTT. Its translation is CASSSIRGPPGSPLHF.

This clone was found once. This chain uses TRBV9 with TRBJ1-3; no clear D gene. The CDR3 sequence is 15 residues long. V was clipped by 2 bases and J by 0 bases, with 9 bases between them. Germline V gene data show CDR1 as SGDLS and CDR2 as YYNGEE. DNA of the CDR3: TGTGCCAGCAGCGTGGGTGTTAGCTCTGGAAACACCATATATTTT. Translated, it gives CASSVGVSSGNTIYF.

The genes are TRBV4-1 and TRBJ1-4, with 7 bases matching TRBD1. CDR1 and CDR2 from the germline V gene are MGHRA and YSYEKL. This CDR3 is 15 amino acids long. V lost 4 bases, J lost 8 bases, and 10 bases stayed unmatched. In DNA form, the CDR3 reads TGCGCCAGCAGCCCCCAGGGGGGCCTGAGCGAAAAACTGTTTTTT. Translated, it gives CASSPQGGLSEKLFF.

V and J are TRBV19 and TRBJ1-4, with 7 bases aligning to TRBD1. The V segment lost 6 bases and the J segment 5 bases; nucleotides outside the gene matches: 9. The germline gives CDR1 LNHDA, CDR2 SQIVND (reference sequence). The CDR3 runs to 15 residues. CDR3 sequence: CASSISGTANEKLFF. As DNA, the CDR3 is TGTGCCAGTAGCATATCCGGGACAGCAAATGAAAAACTGTTTTTT.

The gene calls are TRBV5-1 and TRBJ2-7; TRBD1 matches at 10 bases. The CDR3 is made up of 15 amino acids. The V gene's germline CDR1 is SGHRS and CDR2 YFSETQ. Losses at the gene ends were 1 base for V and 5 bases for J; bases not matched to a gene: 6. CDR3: CASSLMTGGLNEQYF. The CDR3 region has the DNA TGCGCCAGCAGCTTGATGACAGGGGGCTTGAACGAGCAGTACTTC. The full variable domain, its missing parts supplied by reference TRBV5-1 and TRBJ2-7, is KAGVTQTPRYLIKTRGQQVTLSCSPISGHRSVSWYQQTPGQGLQFLFEYFSETQRNKGNFPGRFSGRQFSNSRSEMNVSTLELGDSALYLCASSLMTGGLNEQYFGPGTRLTVT.

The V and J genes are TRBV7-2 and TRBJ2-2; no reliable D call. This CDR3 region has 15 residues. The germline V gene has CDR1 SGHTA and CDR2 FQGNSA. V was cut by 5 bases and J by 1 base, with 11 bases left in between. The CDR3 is CASSPTARNTGELFF. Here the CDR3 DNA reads TGTGCCAGCAGCCCCACCGCGCGGAACACCGGGGAGCTGTTTTTT.

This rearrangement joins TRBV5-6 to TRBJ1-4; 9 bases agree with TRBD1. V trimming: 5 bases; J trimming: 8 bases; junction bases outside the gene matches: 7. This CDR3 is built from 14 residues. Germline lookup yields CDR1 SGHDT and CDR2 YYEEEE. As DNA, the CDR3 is TGTGCCAGCAGTGATTCCGGACAGGGGGAAAAACTGTTTTTT. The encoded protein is CASSDSGQGEKLFF.

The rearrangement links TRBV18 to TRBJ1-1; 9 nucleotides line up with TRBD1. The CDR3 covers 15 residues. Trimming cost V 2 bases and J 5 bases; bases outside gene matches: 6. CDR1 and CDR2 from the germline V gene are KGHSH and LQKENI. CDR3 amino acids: CASSPDGQGKTEAFF. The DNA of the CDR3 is TGTGCCAGCTCACCAGATGGACAGGGGAAGACTGAAGCTTTCTTT. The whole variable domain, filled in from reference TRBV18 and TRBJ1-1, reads NAGVMQNPRHLVRRRGQEARLRCSPMKGHSHVYWYRQLPEEGLKFMVYLQKENIIDESGMPKERFSAEFPKEGPSILRIQQVVRGDSAAYFCASSPDGQGKTEAFFGQGTRLTVV.

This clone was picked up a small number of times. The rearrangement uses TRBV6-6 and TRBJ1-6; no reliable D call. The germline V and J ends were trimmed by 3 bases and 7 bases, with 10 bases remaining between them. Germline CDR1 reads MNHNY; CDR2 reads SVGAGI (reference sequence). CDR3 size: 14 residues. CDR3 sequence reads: CASSYVNSNSPLHF. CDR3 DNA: TGTGCCAGCAGTTATGTGAACAGCAATTCACCCCTCCACTTT.

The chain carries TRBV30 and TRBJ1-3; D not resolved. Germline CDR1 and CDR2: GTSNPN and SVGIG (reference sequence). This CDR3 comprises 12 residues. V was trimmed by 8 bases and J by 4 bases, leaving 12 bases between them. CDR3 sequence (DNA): TGTGCCCGAACCACCGGAGGAAACACCATATATTTT. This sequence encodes CARTTGGNTIYF.

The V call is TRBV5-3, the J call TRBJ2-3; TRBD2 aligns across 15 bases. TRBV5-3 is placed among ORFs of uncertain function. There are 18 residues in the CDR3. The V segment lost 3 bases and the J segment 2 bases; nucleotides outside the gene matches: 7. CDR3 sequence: CARSSLRTSGGDTDTQYF. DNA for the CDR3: TGTGCCAGAAGCTCACTAAGGACTAGCGGGGGGGACACAGATACGCAGTATTTT.

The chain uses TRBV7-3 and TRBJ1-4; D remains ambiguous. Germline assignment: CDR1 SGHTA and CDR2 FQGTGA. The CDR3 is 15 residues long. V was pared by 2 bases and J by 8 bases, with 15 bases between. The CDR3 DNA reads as TGTGCCAGCAGCTTATCAGGTCGGGTAGGAGAAAAACTGTTTTTT. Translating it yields CASSLSGRVGEKLFF.

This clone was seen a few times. CDR3 sequence (DNA): TGCGCCAGCAGCTCAACGGCTAGCGGTGCCTACGAGCAGTACTTC. Its translation is CASSSTASGAYEQYF. This chain connects TRBV4-1 to TRBJ2-7; 7 positions agree with TRBD2. The J segment lost 2 bases and the V segment lost 5 bases, leaving 9 bases of the junction unmatched. Germline loops: CDR1 MGHRA, CDR2 YSYEKL. The CDR3 consists of 15 residues.

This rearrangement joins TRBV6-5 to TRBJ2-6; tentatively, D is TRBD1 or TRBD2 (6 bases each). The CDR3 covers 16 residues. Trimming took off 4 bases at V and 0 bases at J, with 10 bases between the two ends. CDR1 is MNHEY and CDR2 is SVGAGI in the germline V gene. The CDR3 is CASSSRGLSGANVLTF. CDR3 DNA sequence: TGTGCCAGCAGTTCCCGGGGGCTCTCTGGGGCCAACGTCCTGACTTTC.

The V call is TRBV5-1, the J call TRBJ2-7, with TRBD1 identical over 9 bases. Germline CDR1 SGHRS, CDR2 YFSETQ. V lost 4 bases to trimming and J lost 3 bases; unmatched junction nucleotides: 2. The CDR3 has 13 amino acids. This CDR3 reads CASSPTGGYEQYF. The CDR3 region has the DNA TGCGCCAGCAGCCCGACAGGGGGCTACGAGCAGTACTTC.

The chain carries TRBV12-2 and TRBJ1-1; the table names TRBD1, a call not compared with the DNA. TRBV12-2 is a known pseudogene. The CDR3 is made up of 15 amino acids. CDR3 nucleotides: TGTGCAAGTCGCTCATGGAATGGGCTGAACACTGAAGCTTTCTTT. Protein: CASRSWNGLNTEAFF.

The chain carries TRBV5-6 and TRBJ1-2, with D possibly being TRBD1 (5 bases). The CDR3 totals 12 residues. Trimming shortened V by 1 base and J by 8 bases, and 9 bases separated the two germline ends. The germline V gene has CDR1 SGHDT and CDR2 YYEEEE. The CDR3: CASSLMGEGYTF. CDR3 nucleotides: TGTGCCAGCAGCTTGATGGGGGAGGGCTACACCTTC. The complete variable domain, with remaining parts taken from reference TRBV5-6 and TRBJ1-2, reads DAGVTQSPTHLIKTRGQQVTLRCSPKSGHDTVSWYQQALGQGPQFIFQYYEEEERQRGNFPDRFSGHQFPNYSSELNVNALLLGDSALYLCASSLMGEGYTFGSGTRLTVV.

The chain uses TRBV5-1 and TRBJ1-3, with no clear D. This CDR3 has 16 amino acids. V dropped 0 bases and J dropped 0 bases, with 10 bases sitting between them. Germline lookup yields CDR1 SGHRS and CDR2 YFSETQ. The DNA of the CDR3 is TGCGCCAGCAGCTTGGGAGGGCTGTACTCTGGAAACACCATATATTTT. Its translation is CASSLGGLYSGNTIYF. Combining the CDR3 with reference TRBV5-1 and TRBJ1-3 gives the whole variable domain KAGVTQTPRYLIKTRGQQVTLSCSPISGHRSVSWYQQTPGQGLQFLFEYFSETQRNKGNFPGRFSGRQFSNSRSEMNVSTLELGDSALYLCASSLGGLYSGNTIYFGEGSWLTVV.

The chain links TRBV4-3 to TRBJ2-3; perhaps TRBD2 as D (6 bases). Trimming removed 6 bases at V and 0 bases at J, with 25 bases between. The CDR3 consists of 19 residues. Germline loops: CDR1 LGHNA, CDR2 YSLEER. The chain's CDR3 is CASSPNIPGVYSSTDTQYF. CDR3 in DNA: TGCGCCAGCAGTCCGAACATCCCGGGGGTCTATTCTAGCACAGATACGCAGTATTTT.

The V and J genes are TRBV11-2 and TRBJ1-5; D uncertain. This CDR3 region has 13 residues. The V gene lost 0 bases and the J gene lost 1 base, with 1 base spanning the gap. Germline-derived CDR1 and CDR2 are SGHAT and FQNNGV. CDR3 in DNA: TGTGCCAGCAGCTTAGAGAGCAATCAGCCCCAGCATTTT. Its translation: CASSLESNQPQHF. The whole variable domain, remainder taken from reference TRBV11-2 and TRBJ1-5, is EAGVAQSPRYKIIEKRQSVAFWCNPISGHATLYWYQQILGQGPKLLIQFQNNGVVDDSQLPKDRFSAERLKGVDSTLKIQPAKLEDSAVYLCASSLESNQPQHFGDGTRLSIL.

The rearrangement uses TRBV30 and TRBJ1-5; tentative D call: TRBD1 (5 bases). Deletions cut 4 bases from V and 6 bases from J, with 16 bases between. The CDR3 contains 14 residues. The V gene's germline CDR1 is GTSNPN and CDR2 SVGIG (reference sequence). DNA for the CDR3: TGTGCCTGGAATGAGGGGTCGGGTATTCAGCCCCAGCATTTT. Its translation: CAWNEGSGIQPQHF.

The CDR3 loop is CASSLVRLMVYNEQFF. For the CDR3, the DNA is TGTGCCAGCAGCTTAGTACGCCTGATGGTATACAATGAGCAGTTCTTC. The gene calls are TRBV7-2 and TRBJ2-1, with no clear D. The V gene's germline CDR1 is SGHTA and CDR2 FQGNSA. Trimming shortened V by 1 base and J by 4 bases, and 14 bases separated the two germline ends. The CDR3 extends over 16 amino acids.